This T cell receptor beta chain was recovered during a study of cytomegalovirus exposure and HLA in healthy donors. On the study more broadly: Unique TCRs from HLA-typed donors, 65 million to 85 million of them, were held in an early data release.

This PCR relied on a set of 60 Vbeta primers and 13 Jbeta primers. Profiled with immunoSEQ multiplex PCR; TCRdb holds only in-frame clones, not every one. The data contain about 160,000 clones, approximately 71% of them singletons. Notes on this clone: No antigen is known for it.

Germline CDR1 is LNHNV and CDR2 is YYDKDF (reference sequence). After removal of 0 bases from V and 2 bases from J, the junction contained 7 bases not matched to a gene. This CDR3 spans 18 amino acids. Regarding the study as a whole: A prior analysis recorded that most TCR beta V segments were productive about 90% or about 30% of the time. The later analysis indicated that the majority of CMV-associated TCR beta chains appeared HLA-restricted.

Likely unrecorded immune exposures existed in these nominally healthy donors. Sequencing input: PBMCs. The V and J genes are TRBV15 and TRBJ2-3; 11 bases fit TRBD2. The source of this sequence is a woman under 30 in good health and CMV-seropositive. Written as DNA, the CDR3 is TGTGCCACCAGCAGAGATACGGCTAGCGGGAGGTCCACAGATACGCAGTATTTT. Translating it yields CATSRDTASGRSTDTQYF. The full variable domain, rest sourced from reference TRBV15 and TRBJ2-3, is DAMVIQNPRYQVTQFGKPVTLSCSQTLNHNVMYWYQQKSSQAPKLLFHYYDKDFNNEADTPDNFQSRRPNTSFCFLDIRSPGLGDTAMYLCATSRDTASGRSTDTQYFGPGTRLTVL.